The rows below give T cell receptor beta chains drawn from one sample of a study of T cells in Graves' hyperthyroidism and ophthalmopathy. TCRdb redid the calling of the multiplex PCR reads with MiXCR, one entry per CDR3 protein. The sample carries roughly 560,000 distinct CDR3 sequences, roughly 14% recorded once. Material: blood. The receptors here all came from a middle-aged woman with Graves' ophthalmopathy. Each CDR3 is given with its conserved first and last residue. Each record gives: D gene, J gene, V gene, CDR3 protein. The D gene is left open where the match is weak.

-	TRBJ2-7	TRBV11-2	CASRMGPTQMLYEQYF
-	TRBJ2-5	TRBV4-1	CASSQEGLAVYQETQYF
-	TRBJ2-5	TRBV30	CAWSVSRLARETQYF
-	TRBJ1-1	TRBV28	CASVGSTEAFF
-	TRBJ2-7	TRBV6-1	CASSTWTGSYEQYF
TRBD2	TRBJ2-2	TRBV4-1	CASSLYTSGTNTGELFF
-	TRBJ2-7	TRBV28	CASSFLVSEQYF
TRBD2	TRBJ2-5	TRBV18	CASSHEVAGETQYF
-	TRBJ2-7	TRBV6-1	CASSRQTYEQYF
TRBD1	TRBJ1-5	TRBV30	CAWGTDFNQPQHF
-	TRBJ1-2	TRBV20-1	CSAGFADFNYGYTF
-	TRBJ1-2	TRBV10-3	CAISGYLYGYTF
TRBD1	TRBJ2-3	TRBV28	CASTTAGTGGRDTQYF